This TCR beta chain was retrieved from a study of T cell responses to AZD1222 COVID-19 vaccine. Overall study results and limits: Sampling captured repertoires only after the peak T cell response. Spike-specific TCR breadth rose after two AZD1222 doses, and depth rose as well. Only a handful of AZD1222 recipients were seropositive at baseline.

The assay was immunoSEQ multiplex PCR, and TCRdb's table has in-frame clones only and misses some. The top ten hold 4.5% to 5% of the sample, which has 56,000 or so clones, over 70% seen once. Analyses pooled second doses at about 4 or about 12 weeks. Germline V gives CDR1 SGHDT, CDR2 YYEEEE. Between the trimmed V and J ends, which lost 0 bases and 4 bases, there was a span of 10 bases. The CDR3 runs 15 residues. About this clone: Its antigen is as yet unknown.

This specimen consisted of peripheral blood, obtained 28 days after the second AZD1222 dose. V usage is TRBV5-6 and J usage is TRBJ2-2; D is perhaps TRBD1 or TRBD2 (6 bases each). The sequence was collected from an adult who received the AZD1222 COVID-19 vaccine. The CDR3 loop is CASSLGEGGTGELFF. DNA for the CDR3: TGTGCCAGCAGCTTGGGAGAGGGGGGCACCGGGGAGCTGTTTTTT.